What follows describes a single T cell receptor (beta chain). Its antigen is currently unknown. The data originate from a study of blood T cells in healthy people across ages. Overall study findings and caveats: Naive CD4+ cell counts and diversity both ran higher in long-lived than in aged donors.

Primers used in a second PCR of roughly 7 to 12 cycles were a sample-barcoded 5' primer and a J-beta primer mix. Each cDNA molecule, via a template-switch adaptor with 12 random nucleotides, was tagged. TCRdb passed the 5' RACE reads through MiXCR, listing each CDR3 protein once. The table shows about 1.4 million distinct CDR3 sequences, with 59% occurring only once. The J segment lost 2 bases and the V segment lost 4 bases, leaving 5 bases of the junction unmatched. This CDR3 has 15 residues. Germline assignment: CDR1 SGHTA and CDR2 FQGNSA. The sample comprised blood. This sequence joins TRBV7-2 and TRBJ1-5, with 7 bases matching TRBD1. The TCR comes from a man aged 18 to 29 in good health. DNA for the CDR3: TGTGCCAGCAGCTCAGGGGGTCGGGGCAATCAGCCCCAGCATTTT. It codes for CASSSGGRGNQPQHF.